The text below deals with one T cell receptor (beta chain). This sample was included in a study of blood T cell repertoires in COVID-19. Study details: The analysed material was cDNA or gDNA that came from T cells, B-cell-depleted T cells, or PBMCs.

Per the original data handling: Amplified reference gene primers provided the basis for estimating nucleated cell counts. TCRdb's copy holds only in-frame clones and misses some; the assay was immunoSEQ multiplex PCR. From that table come the V and J calls and clone size; the DNA was used to work out D and trimming. The sample yields around 380,000 clones, approximately 89% seen once. Germline CDR1 and CDR2: SGHRS and YFSETQ. V was shortened by 0 bases and J by 5 bases, with 8 bases between the two germline ends. The CDR3 contains 13 residues. Specimen: PBMCs or T cells enriched from blood (not recorded which). The genes are TRBV5-1 and TRBJ1-2; perhaps TRBD1 as D (5 bases). This sequence was found in a man aged 25-45 years who had recovered from COVID-19. The CDR3 sequence: CASSLDAGYGYTF. The CDR3 bases are TGCGCCAGCAGCTTGGATGCAGGGTATGGCTACACCTTC.